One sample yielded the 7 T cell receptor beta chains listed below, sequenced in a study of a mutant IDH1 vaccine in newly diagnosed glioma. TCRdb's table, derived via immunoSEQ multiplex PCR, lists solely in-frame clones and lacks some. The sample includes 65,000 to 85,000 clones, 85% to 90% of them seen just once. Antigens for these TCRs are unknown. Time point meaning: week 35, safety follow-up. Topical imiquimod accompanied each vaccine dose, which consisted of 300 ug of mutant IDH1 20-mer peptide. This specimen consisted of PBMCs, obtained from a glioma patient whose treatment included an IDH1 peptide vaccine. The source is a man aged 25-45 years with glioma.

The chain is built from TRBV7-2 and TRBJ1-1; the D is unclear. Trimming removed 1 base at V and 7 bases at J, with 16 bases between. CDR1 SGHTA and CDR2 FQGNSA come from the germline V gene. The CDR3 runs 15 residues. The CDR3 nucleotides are TGTGCCAGCAGCTTAGGTCAGCCTGGACTGCGTGAAGCTTTCTTT. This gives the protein CASSLGQPGLREAFF.

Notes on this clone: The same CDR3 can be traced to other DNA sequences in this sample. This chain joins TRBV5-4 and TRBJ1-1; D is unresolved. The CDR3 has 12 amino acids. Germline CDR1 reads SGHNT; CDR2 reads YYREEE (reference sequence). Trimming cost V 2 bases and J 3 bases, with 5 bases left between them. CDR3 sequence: CASSFDDTEAFF. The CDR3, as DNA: TGTGCCAGCAGCTTCGACGACACTGAAGCTTTCTTT.

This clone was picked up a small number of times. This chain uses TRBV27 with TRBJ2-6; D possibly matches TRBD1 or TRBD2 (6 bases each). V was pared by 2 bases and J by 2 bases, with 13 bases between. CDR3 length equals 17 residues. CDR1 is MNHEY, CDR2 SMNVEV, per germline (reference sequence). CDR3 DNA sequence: TGTGCCAGCAGTTTAAATATCGGGGGCGCTGGGGCCAACGTCCTGACTTTC. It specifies CASSLNIGGAGANVLTF.

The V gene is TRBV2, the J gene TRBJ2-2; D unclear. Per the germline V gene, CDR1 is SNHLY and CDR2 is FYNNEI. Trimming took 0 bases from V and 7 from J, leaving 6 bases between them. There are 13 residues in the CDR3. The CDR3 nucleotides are TGTGCCAGCAGTGAAGCACCCCTCGGGGAGCTGTTTTTT. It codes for CASSEAPLGELFF.

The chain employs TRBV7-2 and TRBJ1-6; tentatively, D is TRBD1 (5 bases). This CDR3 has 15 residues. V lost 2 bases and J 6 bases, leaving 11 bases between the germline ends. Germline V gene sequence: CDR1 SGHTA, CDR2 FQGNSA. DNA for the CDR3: TGTGCCAGCAGCTTAAAGGGGCATGGTAATTCACCCCTCCACTTT. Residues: CASSLKGHGNSPLHF.

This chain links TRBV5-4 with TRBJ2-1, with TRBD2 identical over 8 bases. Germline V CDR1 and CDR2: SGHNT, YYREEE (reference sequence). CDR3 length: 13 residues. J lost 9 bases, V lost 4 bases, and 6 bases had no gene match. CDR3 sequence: CASSPREGGEQFF. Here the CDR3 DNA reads TGTGCCAGCAGCCCTCGGGAGGGGGGTGAGCAGTTCTTC.

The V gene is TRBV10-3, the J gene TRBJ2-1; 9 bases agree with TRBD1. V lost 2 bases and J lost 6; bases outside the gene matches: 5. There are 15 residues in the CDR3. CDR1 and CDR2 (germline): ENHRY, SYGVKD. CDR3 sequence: CAISEGTGSGNEQFF. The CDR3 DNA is TGTGCCATCAGTGAGGGGACAGGGTCGGGCAATGAGCAGTTCTTC.